Sequencing of this T cell receptor (beta chain) was carried out in a study of shared clonotypes between healthy human individuals. Splitting the CD4+ cells yielded a CD45RA+ naive subset and a CD45RA-negative memory subset. Study-wide findings and caveats: Despite large depth, sorted-subset datasets appeared incompletely sequenced.

V dropped 1 base and J dropped 2 bases, with 15 bases sitting between them. The CDR3 length is 16 residues. CDR1 and CDR2 from the germline V gene are SGHRS and YFSETQ. A note on this clone: The antigen is undetermined.

Libraries were prepared by immunoSEQ multiplex PCR; TCRdb keeps only in-frame clonotypes and omits some of them. The table lists some 2,500,000 clones, roughly 92% of them singletons. This sequence originates from a man between 18 and 35 years old in good health. Some clones in this sample may be carry-over from other donors' samples. The gene calls are TRBV5-1 and TRBJ1-1; D not resolved. Material for sequencing was naive CD4+ T cells from PBMCs. Subset of the sample: CD45RA+ positively selected. DNA of the CDR3: TGCGCCAGCAGCTTGTTCGGTGGTAGGGCCAACACTGAAGCTTTCTTT. This codes for CASSLFGGRANTEAFF.